The following is a TCR beta chain sequence with its context. Its specificity is not known. Sequencing was performed with immunoSEQ multiplex PCR; in TCRdb, only in-frame clones are kept and a portion is missing. The repertoire includes more than 65,000 clones, 80% to 95% of them detected once, and 7% to 9.5% sits in the top ten. The data originate from a study of OX40 agonist ivuxolimab in advanced cancers. In the study overall: Mean age around 60 years, range roughly 20 to 85; 82.7% male. Prior therapy, whether anti-PD-1, anti-PD-L1 or anti-CTLA-4, was allowed, and about 40% had some. Regarding the study as a whole: Dose levels from 0.1 to 3.0 mg/kg saw CD4+ and CD8+ blood T cells expand clonally by week 6.

The CDR3 totals 16 residues. Germline CDR1 is SGHVS and CDR2 is FNYEAQ. Trimming removed 4 bases at V and 0 bases at J, with 15 bases between. The V gene is TRBV7-6, the J gene TRBJ1-1, with a possible D match to TRBD1 (6 bases). The origin of this receptor is an adult with an advanced solid tumor such as melanoma, head and neck, liver or kidney cancer. This material consisted of CD4+ or CD8+ T cells sorted from blood, taken in a trial of the OX40 agonist ivuxolimab. The CDR3 spells CASSSEGGQLNTEAFF. The CDR3 region has the DNA TGTGCCAGCAGCTCAGAAGGGGGTCAGCTGAACACTGAAGCTTTCTTT.